Given below is one T cell receptor (beta chain) in context. This clonotype has ten or more counts. No antigen is known for it. No base-level quality is on record; no much larger clone is a single base apart. The time point label on this specimen signifies: newly diagnosed GD, antithyroid drugs for less than 3 months. For both TCR sequencing and RNA sequencing, RNA was extracted from PBMCs using TRIzol. Graves' disease was diagnosed according to American Thyroid Association guidelines. Recruitment of patients was carried out at an endocrinology department in Xi'an, China. Each patient gave approximately 8.8 milliliters of peripheral blood, collected in an EDTA anticoagulant tube. Ficoll Paque Plus density gradient separation was used to isolate PBMCs, and no further T cell sorting was performed. An Agilent 2100 Bioanalyzer and agarose gel were used to check RNA quality, while a NanoDrop 2000 measured RNA concentration.

This sample is drawn from a study of regulatory T cells in long-lasting Graves disease (dated by TCRdb to about 2021). Context from the whole study: Newly diagnosed Graves' disease patients had taken antithyroid drugs for less than 3 months. Persistent Graves' disease patients were compared with newly diagnosed Graves' disease patients by peripheral blood TCR sequencing and RNA sequencing. The study was registered as a clinical trial and conducted in China. A total of around 35 samples were covered by TCR sequencing, comprising some 13 persistent and around 20 newly diagnosed Graves' disease patients. The paper as a whole reports these results and caveats: Persistent Graves' disease patients showed lower TCR Shannon entropy and fewer highly expanded clones than newly diagnosed patients, suggesting clonal expansion. A larger number of public clonotypes was shared among persistent patients (approximately 3,000) than among newly diagnosed patients (around 970). Because the primary lesion, thyroid tissue, could not be accessed, the study looked at peripheral blood alone. Sequencing and analysis were limited to the TCR beta chain. TRBV28, TRBJ1-2 and TRBJ2-5 were preferentially used in persistent disease, while TRBV20-1 and TRBJ2-1 were favored in newly diagnosed disease. As a limitation, the authors acknowledged that the small sample size may reduce accuracy.

Preparation of the library involved multiplex PCR. Sequencing instrument: Illumina HiSeq 4000. CDR3 regions were amplified by Arm-PCR with iRepertoire HTBI primers to construct TCR beta libraries. Gel purification was performed on PCR products prior to sequencing. Per the authors' processing: A total of 62 TRBV and some 15 TRBJ segments were identified across samples and were used for gene usage analysis of CDR3 amino acid clonotypes. COPE and FqMerger were used to merge the filtered high-quality paired reads into contigs. Contigs were aligned with BLAST to IMGT TRBV, TRBD and TRBJ reference genes, and CDR3 was defined per IMGT. Any clonotype with a frequency above 0.1% was counted as a highly expanded clone. Repertoire diversity was measured by Shannon entropy, and V-J evenness by the Gini coefficient. A clonotype was considered public if more than one individual shared it. The public reads were run again by TCRdb, first through fastp at Q25 and then through MiXCR, and only productive beta chains were kept. Rows merge per CDR3 protein into single entries with the most common DNA and genes. TCRdb, not the authors, supplied the V and J calls. The sample table records a few hundred thousand distinct CDR3 sequences; approximately 15% of these occur just once. The ten top clones hold approximately 17% of the sample.

Trimming takes 3 bases from V and 1 base from J, and the germline ends sit 16 bases apart. Including the terminal cysteine and phenylalanine, the CDR3 comprises 15 residues. CDR3 DNA only is kept here, 45 bases in frame from base 1. Sequences SQVTM (CDR1) and ANQGSEA (CDR2) are obtained from the germline V gene. This same sample was also part of a study on T cells in Graves' hyperthyroidism and ophthalmopathy. The second study also describes: Stable Graves' hyperthyroidism was defined as the absence of progression to ophthalmopathy over 18 months of follow-up. The hyperthyroidism patients were between 18 and 65 years old and newly diagnosed, with a disease duration of less than 2 months. Patients with uncontrolled infections, other autoimmune diseases, pregnancy or lactation were excluded. Clinical symptoms, serum thyroxine and TRAb, thyroid ultrasound, and orbital computed tomography formed the basis for the diagnoses. The TCR CDR3 was subjected to a first round of RT-PCR using the HTBI primer set and the Qiagen OneStep RT-PCR kit. Most expanded thyroid clonotypes (frequency above 0.001) were also detected in blood, a finding suggesting that blood repertoires may reflect thyroid immune responses. A 13 V-J signature model separated ophthalmopathy from stable hyperthyroidism, with 87.88% sensitivity and 81.08% specificity in cross-validation and 80%/75% in testing. During validation, the model predicted progression to ophthalmopathy a median of about 6.5 months ahead of onset, with 70.59% sensitivity and about 75% specificity. TCR V-J signatures able to tell the groups apart were searched for in a discovery cohort of about a hundred patients, of whom 43 had Graves' ophthalmopathy and 57 had stable Graves' hyperthyroidism. Prospective prediction of ophthalmopathy was tested in an independent validation cohort consisting of 18 hyperthyroidism patients and around 16 patients who later progressed to ophthalmopathy. The 100 or so discovery patients were divided at random into training and test sets in a 7:3 ratio. In addition, the study compared T-cell repertoires in thyroid tissue and in blood from 6 or 7 Graves' hyperthyroidism patients. After sampling, hyperthyroidism patients received methimazole starting at 30 mg daily, and ophthalmopathy patients received high-dose intravenous methylprednisolone. The libraries were constructed in a second round of multiplex PCR and then size-selected and purified. Libraries were sequenced paired-end with 100 bp reads on an Illumina HiSeq2000. Raw data were processed with SOAPnuke, discarding reads with adapters, uncalled bases, mean Phred below 15, or no exact constant-primer or identifier match. COPE v1.2.5 was used to merge the high-quality paired reads, and each unique nucleotide sequence was defined as a clonotype. Clonotypes were aligned to IMGT TRBV, TRBD and TRBJ reference segments using MiTCR v1.1. Only V-J combinations with frequency above 0.0001, covering approximately 99% of repertoires, were analysed. A TCS score was defined as the ratio of F50 (clonal expansion) to E x V (chaos), with BLOSUM62-based TCRdist applied between CDR3 peptides within each V-J. Welch's t-statistics and random forest reduced 500 to 650 V-J features to 10 to 15, which were used in a naive Bayes classifier (R e1071). No statistical method was used to fix the sample size in advance, and group allocation was not hidden from the investigators. TCR Vbeta CDR3 sequencing of 130 to 150 peripheral blood samples (more than 40 ophthalmopathy, about 75 hyperthyroidism and roughly 17 progressor patients) is reported in the paper.

Here the sequenced sample was peripheral blood mononuclear cells (PBMCs), taken at new diagnosis, from a patient treated with antithyroid drugs. The chain is made from TRBV29-1 and TRBJ2-7; the best D guess is TRBD2, with 7 bases matching. This receptor was taken from a woman aged 50 to 65 with Graves disease. Donor details come from another sample of the same person, matched by shared clones. The CDR3 corresponds to CSVDGGRGLSYEQYF. The nucleotide sequence is TGCAGCGTTGATGGTGGGCGGGGGCTATCCTACGAGCAGTACTTC.